This T cell receptor (beta chain) was sequenced in a study of T cells in Graves' hyperthyroidism and ophthalmopathy. TCR beta CDR3 regions were amplified from RNA. Primed by the HTBI set, a first-round RT-PCR was run on the TCR CDR3. TCRdb reprocessed the multiplex PCR reads via MiXCR and lists one record per CDR3 protein. In the table there are 600,000 or so distinct CDR3 sequences, about 43% of which are singletons. For this clonotype: A junction end diverges from the germline sequence, so it may reflect a read error.

The TCR comes from a woman under 30 with Graves' hyperthyroidism. Sequencing was carried out using peripheral blood or thyroid tissue (not recorded which).

CDR3 coding DNA: TGTGCCAGCAGTTTTGTCCAGGCCCATGGCTACACCTTC. It specifies CASSFVQAHGYTF. The chain carries TRBV10-3 and TRBJ1-2, with D uncertain. CDR3 size: 13 residues. Germline lookup yields CDR1 ENHRY and CDR2 SYGVKD.